Given below is one TCR beta chain in context. No antigen is known for it. The source of the sample is a study of cytomegalovirus exposure and HLA in healthy donors. Amplification used 60 Vbeta primers and 13 Jbeta primers. Produced via immunoSEQ multiplex PCR; TCRdb's table is partial and in-frame only. The repertoire consists of tens of thousands of clones, with around 74% occurring once and the leading ten covering about 10%. Study-wide results and caveats: The Asian-associated ancestry cluster reportedly had fewer N-insertions than the 666-donor mean in a later analysis. HLA alleles showed associations with roughly 17,000 TCR beta sequences in a later analysis, at a 0.05 false discovery rate.

The sample taken for sequencing was PBMCs. The TCR originated in a human donor in good health.

The CDR3 DNA follows: TGTGCCTGGAGTGGGGACAGGGACTCCTACAATGAGCAGTTCTTC. Its protein is CAWSGDRDSYNEQFF. This chain uses TRBV30 with TRBJ2-1, with 9 bases that match TRBD1. V lost 1 base and J lost 0; bases outside the gene matches: 1. CDR3 size: 15 residues. CDR1 is GTSNPN and CDR2 is SVGIG in the germline V gene (reference sequence).